The T cell receptor beta chain under discussion was sequenced for a study of blood T cell repertoires in COVID-19. V was shortened by 1 base and J by 10 bases, with 11 bases between the two germline ends. This CDR3 has 13 residues. Germline values: CDR1 LNHDA, CDR2 SQIVND (reference sequence). TCRdb keeps only in-frame clones here, not all; method: immunoSEQ multiplex PCR. The sample includes over 400,000 clones, less than 90% of them seen just once. The sequencing input was PBMCs or T cells enriched from blood (not recorded which). This sequence was found in an older woman who had recovered from COVID-19. V is TRBV19 and J is TRBJ2-1; D may be TRBD2 (6 bases). As DNA, the CDR3 is TGTGCCAGTAGTATAGGGAGGGTTGGAGAGCAGTTCTTC. Amino acids: CASSIGRVGEQFF.